This T cell receptor (beta chain) came from a study of CD4 and CD8 cells across lung adenocarcinoma regions. TCRdb redid the calling of the PCR reads with MiXCR, one entry per CDR3 protein. This sample has approximately 8,800 distinct CDR3 sequences; 50% to 65% occur once, and the top ten carry less than 20%. Germline loops: CDR1 MNHNS, CDR2 SASEGT. Between the trimmed V and J ends, which lost 8 bases and 10 bases, there was a span of 18 bases. The CDR3 consists of 13 residues. This clonotype was observed many times. The specimen sequenced was CD8+ T cells from the center of a lung tumor. This receptor was identified in a female donor with lung adenocarcinoma. The CD4 and CD8 labels of this study may be unreliable. This sequence joins TRBV6-1 and TRBJ2-1, with D perhaps matching TRBD1 or TRBD2 (5 bases each). Written as DNA, the CDR3 is TGTGCCAGCGGGGCGGGTGGGGGTCCCGAGCAGTTCTTC. Translation: CASGAGGGPEQFF.